The 2 T cell receptor beta chains below all came from one sample that was sequenced in a study of CD4+ T cells in melanoma. Profiled with immunoSEQ multiplex PCR; TCRdb holds only in-frame clones, not every one. Counted here are around 7,000 clones, roughly 47% occurring once; the ten biggest clones make up about 16%. The sample taken for sequencing was cells from a culture (not recorded whether cultured in vitro). These receptors came from a human donor with melanoma.

This clone was detected a few times. The chain is built from TRBV10-2 and TRBJ1-2; the D is unclear. Germline assignment: CDR1 WSHSY and CDR2 SAAADI. The CDR3 is 12 residues long. The V end lost 2 bases, the J end lost 4 bases, and 5 bases lay between the germline ends. Written as DNA, the CDR3 is TGCGCCAGCAGTGAGGTTCCCTATGGCTACACCTTC. This gives the protein CASSEVPYGYTF.

This clone was detected only a few times. The chain links TRBV9 to TRBJ1-2; D perhaps matches TRBD1 (6 bases). Germline V gene lookup returns CDR1 SGDLS and CDR2 YYNGEE. V lost 4 bases to trimming and J lost 7 bases, with 20 bases between them. The CDR3 contains 15 residues. DNA for the CDR3: TGTGCCAGCAGCTTCACCCGTGGGGGGGCGCTTGGCTACACCTTC. It translates to CASSFTRGGALGYTF.